These T cell receptor beta chains were read from a single sample in a study of blood T cell repertoires in COVID-19. Only in-frame clones appear in the TCRdb table, and some are missing; sequencing was by immunoSEQ multiplex PCR. The sample has roughly 100,000 clones; approximately 78% are singletons. Material: peripheral blood. The source of these receptors is a woman older than 75 with acute or convalescent COVID-19. Each CDR3 is given with its conserved first and last residue. A D gene is named only where the DNA matches it firmly. Size tells how often a clone was seen (once, few, many) or the class of an expanded clone, and some rows leave it out.

V gene: TRBV5-1; J gene: TRBJ2-1; clone size: many; D gene: TRBD2; CDR3 protein: CASTETSGYNEQFF; CDR3 DNA: TGCGCCAGCACTGAGACTAGCGGGTACAATGAGCAGTTCTTC
V gene: TRBV5-1; J gene: TRBJ1-1; clone size: NA; D gene: TRBD1; CDR3 protein: CASSLLPTGVNTEAFF; CDR3 DNA: TGCGCCAGCAGCTTACTACCAACAGGGGTGAACACTGAAGCTTTCTTT
V gene: TRBV5-8; J gene: TRBJ2-1; clone size: few; D gene: NA; CDR3 protein: CASSRLGDQWSNEQFF; CDR3 DNA: TGTGCCAGCAGCCGCTTAGGGGATCAATGGTCCAATGAGCAGTTCTTC
V gene: TRBV29-1; J gene: TRBJ2-7; clone size: NA; D gene: NA; CDR3 protein: CSAGHSGEQYF; CDR3 DNA: TGCAGCGCGGGACATTCGGGGGAGCAGTACTTC
V gene: TRBV5-4; J gene: TRBJ2-1; clone size: NA; D gene: TRBD2; CDR3 protein: CASSSGTSGYNEQFF; CDR3 DNA: TGTGCCAGCAGCTCCGGGACTAGCGGCTACAATGAGCAGTTCTTC
V gene: TRBV28; J gene: TRBJ2-7; clone size: NA; D gene: NA; CDR3 protein: CASSSPSGASYEQYF; CDR3 DNA: TGTGCCAGCAGTTCCCCCTCAGGGGCTTCCTACGAGCAGTACTTC
V gene: TRBV3-1/TRBV3-2; J gene: TRBJ2-2; clone size: NA; D gene: TRBD2; CDR3 protein: CASSSLAGGPTTGELFF; CDR3 DNA: TGTGCCAGCAGTAGCCTAGCGGGAGGGCCGACGACTGGGGAGCTGTTTTTT
V gene: TRBV30; J gene: TRBJ2-3; clone size: NA; D gene: NA; CDR3 protein: CAWGGQSTRSDTQYF; CDR3 DNA: TGTGCCTGGGGGGGACAATCAACTAGGTCCGATACGCAGTATTTT
V gene: TRBV5-5; J gene: TRBJ2-1; clone size: NA; D gene: NA; CDR3 protein: CASSLGGFVYNEQFF; CDR3 DNA: TGTGCCAGCAGCTTGGGCGGGTTTGTCTACAATGAGCAGTTCTTC
V gene: TRBV28; J gene: TRBJ1-4; clone size: NA; D gene: TRBD1; CDR3 protein: CASRDSNEKLFF; CDR3 DNA: TGTGCCAGCCGGGACAGTAATGAAAAACTGTTTTTT
V gene: TRBV5-1; J gene: TRBJ2-3; clone size: NA; D gene: NA; CDR3 protein: CASSLGAGGRRNTQYF; CDR3 DNA: TGCGCCAGCAGCCTGGGCGCCGGCGGCCGGCGGAATACGCAGTATTTT
V gene: TRBV5-1; J gene: TRBJ2-1; clone size: NA; D gene: TRBD1; CDR3 protein: CASSLTGAGEQFF; CDR3 DNA: TGCGCCAGCAGCTTGACAGGGGCCGGTGAGCAGTTCTTC
V gene: TRBV2; J gene: TRBJ2-7; clone size: NA; D gene: NA; CDR3 protein: CASSEGASDNYEQYF; CDR3 DNA: TGTGCCAGCAGTGAAGGCGCTAGCGACAACTACGAGCAGTACTTC
V gene: TRBV28; J gene: TRBJ1-1; clone size: NA; D gene: NA; CDR3 protein: CASIKEKNTEAFF; CDR3 DNA: TGTGCCAGCATTAAGGAGAAAAACACTGAAGCTTTCTTT
V gene: TRBV15; J gene: TRBJ2-5; clone size: few; D gene: TRBD2; CDR3 protein: CATSGGRAETQYF; CDR3 DNA: TGTGCCACCAGCGGCGGGAGGGCGGAGACCCAGTACTTC
V gene: TRBV7-2; J gene: TRBJ2-3; clone size: many; D gene: NA; CDR3 protein: CASSSIRGTDTQYF; CDR3 DNA: TGTGCCAGCAGCTCAATCCGGGGCACAGATACGCAGTATTTT
V gene: TRBV5-1; J gene: TRBJ2-3; clone size: NA; D gene: TRBD1; CDR3 protein: CASTPGTVTDTQYF; CDR3 DNA: TGCGCCAGCACCCCCGGGACAGTCACAGATACGCAGTATTTT
V gene: TRBV27; J gene: TRBJ2-3; clone size: NA; D gene: TRBD2; CDR3 protein: CASSLYGTSGMGTDTQYF; CDR3 DNA: TGTGCCAGCAGTCTTTACGGGACTAGCGGGATGGGCACAGATACGCAGTATTTT
V gene: TRBV2; J gene: TRBJ2-2; clone size: NA; D gene: NA; CDR3 protein: CASSDRTNTGELFF; CDR3 DNA: TGTGCCAGCAGTGACAGGACGAACACCGGGGAGCTGTTTTTT
V gene: TRBV5-5; J gene: TRBJ1-6; clone size: NA; D gene: NA; CDR3 protein: CASSLVSSYNSPLHF; CDR3 DNA: TGTGCCAGCAGCTTGGTTAGCTCCTATAATTCACCCCTCCACTTT
V gene: TRBV5-4; J gene: TRBJ1-1; clone size: NA; D gene: NA; CDR3 protein: CASSRDSNTEAFF; CDR3 DNA: TGTGCCAGCAGCCGGGACTCTAACACTGAAGCTTTCTTT
V gene: TRBV18; J gene: TRBJ2-3; clone size: NA; D gene: TRBD2; CDR3 protein: CASSPGTSGSRDTQYF; CDR3 DNA: TGTGCCAGCTCACCAGGAACTAGCGGGAGTCGGGATACGCAGTATTTT
V gene: TRBV4-3; J gene: TRBJ1-4; clone size: once; D gene: TRBD1; CDR3 protein: CASSQGDRGVDEKLFF; CDR3 DNA: TGCGCCAGCAGCCAAGGGGACAGGGGTGTTGATGAAAAACTGTTTTTT
V gene: TRBV7-2; J gene: TRBJ1-3; clone size: NA; D gene: NA; CDR3 protein: CASSFSVRSGNTIYF; CDR3 DNA: TGTGCCAGCAGCTTTAGTGTCCGCTCTGGAAACACCATATATTTT
V gene: TRBV7-9; J gene: TRBJ2-3; clone size: NA; D gene: TRBD2; CDR3 protein: CASRPGLASTDTQYF; CDR3 DNA: TGTGCCAGCAGGCCGGGACTAGCGAGCACAGATACGCAGTATTTT
V gene: TRBV4-1; J gene: TRBJ1-1; clone size: once; D gene: TRBD1; CDR3 protein: CASSQADRDTLKAFF; CDR3 DNA: TGCGCCAGCAGCCAAGCGGACAGGGACACCTTAAAAGCTTTCTTT
V gene: TRBV5-6; J gene: TRBJ2-2; clone size: NA; D gene: NA; CDR3 protein: CASSWGPELFF; CDR3 DNA: TGTGCCAGCAGCTGGGGCCCAGAGCTGTTTTTT
V gene: TRBV12-5; J gene: TRBJ2-2; clone size: NA; D gene: NA; CDR3 protein: CASDAGYTGELFF; CDR3 DNA: TGTGCTAGTGATGCGGGATATACCGGGGAGCTGTTTTTT
V gene: TRBV7-6; J gene: TRBJ2-1; clone size: NA; D gene: TRBD1; CDR3 protein: CASSLTDRDYNEQFF; CDR3 DNA: TGTGCCAGCAGCTTAACCGACAGGGACTACAATGAGCAGTTCTTC
V gene: TRBV3-1/TRBV3-2; J gene: TRBJ2-1; clone size: NA; D gene: TRBD2; CDR3 protein: CASSSLGGRSEQFF; CDR3 DNA: TGTGCCAGCAGCTCCCTCGGCGGGAGGAGTGAGCAGTTCTTC
V gene: TRBV12-5; J gene: TRBJ2-1; clone size: NA; D gene: NA; CDR3 protein: CASLEGNEQFF; CDR3 DNA: TGTGCTAGTCTTGAGGGAAATGAGCAGTTCTTC
V gene: TRBV2; J gene: TRBJ1-2; clone size: once; D gene: NA; CDR3 protein: CASSGVTVYGYTF; CDR3 DNA: TGTGCCAGCAGTGGTGTGACAGTCTATGGCTACACCTTC
V gene: TRBV27; J gene: TRBJ2-7; clone size: NA; D gene: NA; CDR3 protein: CASSLRSASPYEQYF; CDR3 DNA: TGTGCCAGCAGTTTAAGAAGCGCTAGTCCCTACGAGCAGTACTTC
V gene: TRBV19; J gene: TRBJ2-3; clone size: NA; D gene: NA; CDR3 protein: CASRRQGTDTQYF; CDR3 DNA: TGTGCCAGTAGAAGGCAGGGAACAGATACGCAGTATTTT
V gene: TRBV7-9; J gene: TRBJ2-1; clone size: NA; D gene: TRBD2; CDR3 protein: CASSLGRTSGAYNEQFF; CDR3 DNA: TGTGCCAGCAGCTTAGGACGGACTAGCGGTGCCTACAATGAGCAGTTCTTC
V gene: TRBV13; J gene: TRBJ2-3; clone size: NA; D gene: TRBD2; CDR3 protein: CASSFRGLAGEGGTDTQYF; CDR3 DNA: TGTGCCAGCAGCTTTCGGGGACTAGCGGGAGAGGGGGGCACAGATACGCAGTATTTT
V gene: TRBV3-1/TRBV3-2; J gene: TRBJ1-5; clone size: NA; D gene: NA; CDR3 protein: CASSQDPTPRPQHF; CDR3 DNA: TGTGCCAGCAGCCAAGACCCTACTCCGAGGCCCCAGCATTTT
V gene: TRBV11-3; J gene: TRBJ2-2; clone size: NA; D gene: NA; CDR3 protein: CASSSFRVSTGELFF; CDR3 DNA: TGTGCCAGCAGCTCTTTCAGGGTTTCCACCGGGGAGCTGTTTTTT
V gene: TRBV19; J gene: TRBJ2-1; clone size: NA; D gene: NA; CDR3 protein: CASRQSFLAVYEQFF; CDR3 DNA: TGTGCCAGCAGACAGTCCTTTCTGGCGGTCTATGAGCAGTTCTTC
V gene: TRBV19; J gene: TRBJ2-3; clone size: once; D gene: TRBD1; CDR3 protein: CASRRTGKTDTQYF; CDR3 DNA: TGTGCCAGTAGACGGACAGGGAAGACAGATACGCAGTATTTT
V gene: TRBV2; J gene: TRBJ1-6; clone size: NA; D gene: NA; CDR3 protein: CASRQGRSSYNSPLHF; CDR3 DNA: TGTGCCAGCAGACAGGGACGGAGCTCCTATAATTCACCCCTCCACTTT
V gene: TRBV24-1; J gene: TRBJ1-2; clone size: NA; D gene: TRBD1; CDR3 protein: CATSQQGAGGYTF; CDR3 DNA: TGTGCCACCAGTCAACAGGGGGCTGGTGGCTACACCTTC
V gene: TRBV12-5; J gene: TRBJ2-2; clone size: NA; D gene: NA; CDR3 protein: CASGRLQGRRELFF; CDR3 DNA: TGTGCTAGTGGCCGATTACAGGGTCGTAGGGAGCTGTTTTTT
V gene: TRBV19; J gene: TRBJ1-4; clone size: NA; D gene: TRBD1; CDR3 protein: CASSNIPGQGSKLFF; CDR3 DNA: TGTGCCAGTAGTAATATTCCGGGACAGGGGTCAAAACTGTTTTTT
V gene: TRBV4-1; J gene: TRBJ2-1; clone size: NA; D gene: NA; CDR3 protein: CASSQDMGRSSYNEQFF; CDR3 DNA: TGCGCCAGCAGCCAAGATATGGGCAGAAGCTCCTACAATGAGCAGTTCTTC
V gene: TRBV28; J gene: TRBJ2-5; clone size: NA; D gene: TRBD2; CDR3 protein: CASSLQGTSGTQYF; CDR3 DNA: TGTGCCAGCAGTTTACAGGGGACTAGCGGAACCCAGTACTTC
V gene: TRBV5-1; J gene: TRBJ1-2; clone size: NA; D gene: NA; CDR3 protein: CASSLNREPGYGYTF; CDR3 DNA: TGCGCCAGCAGCTTGAACAGGGAGCCTGGCTATGGCTACACCTTC
V gene: TRBV7-9; J gene: TRBJ2-5; clone size: NA; D gene: TRBD2; CDR3 protein: CASSPIRGGRGQETQYF; CDR3 DNA: TGTGCCAGCAGCCCGATTCGGGGCGGGAGAGGCCAAGAGACCCAGTACTTC
V gene: TRBV28; J gene: TRBJ2-1; clone size: NA; D gene: NA; CDR3 protein: CASSFSSRRDEQFF; CDR3 DNA: TGTGCCAGCAGTTTCAGCTCGAGGAGGGATGAGCAGTTCTTC
V gene: TRBV7-9; J gene: TRBJ2-2; clone size: NA; D gene: TRBD2; CDR3 protein: CASGGVNTGELFF; CDR3 DNA: TGTGCCAGCGGGGGGGTAAACACCGGGGAGCTGTTTTTT
V gene: TRBV3-1/TRBV3-2; J gene: TRBJ2-2; clone size: few; D gene: NA; CDR3 protein: CASSPRETGTGELFF; CDR3 DNA: TGTGCCAGCAGCCCGCGGGAAACGGGCACCGGGGAGCTGTTTTTT
V gene: TRBV12-3/TRBV12-4; J gene: TRBJ2-7; clone size: NA; D gene: NA; CDR3 protein: CASSGTGYEQYF; CDR3 DNA: TGTGCCAGCAGTGGCACAGGGTACGAGCAGTACTTC
V gene: TRBV7-6; J gene: TRBJ2-1; clone size: few; D gene: TRBD1; CDR3 protein: CASSPGGSSNEQFF; CDR3 DNA: TGTGCCAGCAGCCCAGGGGGCTCCTCCAATGAGCAGTTCTTC
V gene: TRBV29-1; J gene: TRBJ2-6; clone size: NA; D gene: NA; CDR3 protein: CSVEDRRSGANVLTF; CDR3 DNA: TGCAGCGTTGAAGATCGGAGATCTGGGGCCAACGTCCTGACTTTC
V gene: TRBV5-1; J gene: TRBJ1-6; clone size: NA; D gene: TRBD1; CDR3 protein: CASSTGQGQNSPLHF; CDR3 DNA: TGCGCCAGCAGCACCGGACAGGGTCAAAATTCACCCCTCCACTTT